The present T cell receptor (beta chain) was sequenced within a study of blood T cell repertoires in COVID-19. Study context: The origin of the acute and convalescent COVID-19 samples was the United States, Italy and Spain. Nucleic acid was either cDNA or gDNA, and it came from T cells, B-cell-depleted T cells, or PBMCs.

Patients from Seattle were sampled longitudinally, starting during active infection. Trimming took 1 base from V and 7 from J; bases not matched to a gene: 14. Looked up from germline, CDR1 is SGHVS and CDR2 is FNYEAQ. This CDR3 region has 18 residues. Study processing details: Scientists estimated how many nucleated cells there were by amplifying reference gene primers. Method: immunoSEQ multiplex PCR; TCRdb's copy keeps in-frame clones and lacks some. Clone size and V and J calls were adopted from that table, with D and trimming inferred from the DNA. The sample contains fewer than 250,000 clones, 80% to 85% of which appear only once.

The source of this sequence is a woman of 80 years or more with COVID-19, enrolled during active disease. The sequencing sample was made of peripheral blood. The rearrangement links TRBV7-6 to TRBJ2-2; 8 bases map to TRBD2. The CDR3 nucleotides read TGTGCCAGCAGCTTAGTCGGTGGAGTAGCGGGGAATGGCGGGGAGCTGTTTTTT. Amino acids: CASSLVGGVAGNGGELFF.